A single sample is the source of the 23 T cell receptor beta chains below, sequenced in a study of blood T cells in healthy people across ages. PCR was performed a second time for roughly 7 to 11 cycles using a sample-barcoded 5' primer and a J-beta primer mix. TCRdb re-called the 5' RACE reads with MiXCR, one entry per CDR3 protein. The sample contains about 1 million distinct CDR3 sequences, 35% to 50% of which appear only once. Input material: blood. The receptors shown here come from a woman aged 55 to 70 in good health.

Of note for this clonotype: With a much larger clone just one base away, this may be a read error. This chain connects TRBV7-2 to TRBJ2-1; D ambiguous. Germline V lookup: CDR1 SGHTA, CDR2 FQGNSA. The CDR3 extends over 15 amino acids. This CDR3 is CASSLAVSSYKEQFF. In DNA, the CDR3 is TGTGCCAGCAGCTTAGCGGTTAGCTCCTACAAGGAGCAGTTCTTC.

The CDR3 reads CASSGDLLNEQYF. CDR3 nucleotides: TGTGCCAGCAGCGGGGACCTTTTGAACGAGCAGTACTTC. The chain links TRBV2 to TRBJ2-7; TRBD1 or TRBD2 may be the D gene (5 bases each). With 6 bases removed from V and 5 bases from J, the gap between germline ends came to 14 bases. Looked up from germline, CDR1 is SNHLY and CDR2 is FYNNEI. The CDR3 runs to 13 residues.

V usage is TRBV11-2 and J usage is TRBJ2-3; perhaps TRBD2 as D (6 bases). Germline V gene lookup returns CDR1 SGHAT and CDR2 FQNNGV. Trimming took 7 bases from V and 3 from J, leaving 17 bases between them. This CDR3 contains 15 residues. The CDR3, as DNA: TGTGCCAGCATCAAACGGGGGTATGGGACAGATACGCAGTATTTT. Amino acids: CASIKRGYGTDTQYF.

This chain links TRBV7-3 with TRBJ2-1; 9 bases are shared with TRBD2. This CDR3 spans 13 amino acids. Germline assignment: CDR1 SGHTA and CDR2 FQGTGA. V lost 8 bases, J lost 6 bases, and 5 bases stayed unmatched. The CDR3, as DNA: TGTGCCAGCGGGGCGGGAGGGTTCAATGAGCAGTTCTTC. This encodes CASGAGGFNEQFF.

The count of this clonotype is one. V usage is TRBV29-1 and J usage is TRBJ2-1; 14 bases map to TRBD2. Germline V lookup: CDR1 SQVTM, CDR2 ANQGSEA. The length of the CDR3 is 15 residues. V lost 2 bases, J lost 9 bases, and 6 bases stayed unmatched. CDR3 in amino acids: CSVEIGTSGSSEQFF. CDR3 sequence (DNA): TGCAGCGTTGAAATAGGGACTAGCGGGAGTAGTGAGCAGTTCTTC.

The table lists this clonotype with a few counts. V gene TRBV11-2 combines with J gene TRBJ2-7; 7 bases are shared with TRBD1. CDR1 SGHAT and CDR2 FQNNGV come from the germline V gene. CDR3 length: 15 residues. Trimming cost V 5 bases and J 5 bases; bases outside gene matches: 12. CDR3 protein: CASSPGVRGQNEQYF. The CDR3 DNA reads as TGTGCCAGCAGCCCAGGGGTGAGGGGGCAAAACGAGCAGTACTTC.

This chain's CDR3 is CASSHDVRSNQYF. The CDR3, as DNA: TGCGCCAGCAGCCACGACGTCAGGAGTAACCAGTACTTC. The chain joins TRBV4-1 to TRBJ2-7, with D unresolved. There are 13 residues in the CDR3. From germline, CDR1 is MGHRA and CDR2 YSYEKL. V lost 3 bases to trimming and J lost 10 bases, with 16 bases between them.

This clonotype was seen more than once but under ten times. The V gene is TRBV7-2, the J gene TRBJ1-4, with a tentative D call TRBD1 (6 bases). Per the germline V gene, CDR1 is SGHTA and CDR2 is FQGNSA. Trimming took off 5 bases at V and 8 bases at J, with 9 bases between the two ends. There are 12 residues in the CDR3. CDR3 sequence: CASSTGREKLFF. The DNA for the CDR3 is TGTGCCAGCAGCACAGGGAGGGAAAAACTGTTTTTT. The full variable domain, rest sourced from reference TRBV7-2 and TRBJ1-4, is GAGVSQSPSNKVTEKGKDVELRCDPISGHTALYWYRQSLGQGLEFLIYFQGNSAPDKSGLPSDRFSAERTGGSVSTLTIQRTQQEDSAVYLCASSTGREKLFFGSGTQLSVL.

This chain links TRBV2 with TRBJ2-6, with 7 nucleotides matching TRBD1. This CDR3 has 16 amino acids. CDR1 is SNHLY and CDR2 is FYNNEI in the germline V gene. V lost 5 bases to trimming and J lost 3 bases; unmatched junction nucleotides: 7. The CDR3 is CASSPTGVRGANVLTF. CDR3 coding DNA: TGTGCCAGCAGTCCTACAGGGGTACGTGGGGCCAACGTCCTGACTTTC.

CDR3 DNA: TGTGCCTCGAACCCCGGGACGGAAGAGACCCAGTACTTC. It is translated as CASNPGTEETQYF. The chain recombines TRBV10-3 with TRBJ2-5, with D perhaps TRBD1 or TRBD2 (5 bases each). CDR1 and CDR2 from the germline V gene are ENHRY and SYGVKD. V dropped 11 bases and J dropped 3 bases, with 16 bases sitting between them. The CDR3 covers 13 residues.

The chain is built from TRBV12-3 or TRBV12-4 and TRBJ2-6; 7 bases line up with TRBD1. This CDR3 is built from 16 residues. V was clipped by 6 bases and J by 2 bases; unmatched bases: 7. CDR3 sequence (DNA): TGTGCCAGCAGCAGGCCCAGGGGGACTGGGGCCAACGTCCTGACTTTC. Protein product: CASSRPRGTGANVLTF.

This chain connects TRBV29-1 to TRBJ1-1, with D perhaps TRBD1 (5 bases). V was cut by 7 bases and J by 4 bases, with 16 bases left in between. Looked up from germline, CDR1 is SQVTM and CDR2 is ANQGSEA. This CDR3 is 13 amino acids long. The CDR3 coding sequence is TGCAGCGCCCTTACGACAGCCATCACTGAAGCTTTCTTT. Its translation is CSALTTAITEAFF.

This clonotype has more than one count but fewer than ten. This rearrangement joins TRBV5-1 to TRBJ2-3; 12 bases are shared with TRBD2. From germline, CDR1 is SGHRS and CDR2 YFSETQ. The CDR3 sequence is 16 residues long. V was clipped by 5 bases and J by 5 bases; unmatched bases: 9. The CDR3 region is CASRGLTSGRGDTQYF. CDR3 coding DNA: TGCGCCAGCAGGGGATTGACTAGCGGGAGAGGAGATACGCAGTATTTT.

This clonotype appeared a single time. CDR3 residues: CASSEVAKTYNEQFF. In DNA, the CDR3 is TGCGCCAGCAGTGAGGTAGCCAAAACCTACAATGAGCAGTTCTTC. V and J are TRBV10-2 and TRBJ2-1, with D uncertain. Trimming removed 2 bases at V and 2 bases at J, with 10 bases between. CDR1 and CDR2 (germline): WSHSY, SAAADI. This CDR3 is 15 amino acids long.

The chain is built from TRBV10-3 and TRBJ2-3, with 12 bases identical to TRBD1. The CDR3 spans 16 residues. Germline-derived CDR1 and CDR2 are ENHRY and SYGVKD. The junction had 7 bases not matched to a gene; V was cut back by 6 bases and J by 3 bases. This CDR3 is CAIRGTGGGWTDTQYF. DNA for the CDR3: TGTGCCATCAGAGGGACAGGGGGCGGCTGGACAGATACGCAGTATTTT.

This chain connects TRBV12-3 or TRBV12-4 to TRBJ1-4, with D unclear. The CDR3 has 15 amino acids. Between the trimmed V and J ends, which lost 1 base and 8 bases, there was a span of 14 bases. The CDR3 reads CASSLEGPSLEKLFF. As DNA, the CDR3 is TGTGCCAGCAGTTTAGAGGGCCCATCCTTGGAAAAACTGTTTTTT.

The chain links TRBV27 to TRBJ2-7; 12 bases are shared with TRBD2. Per germline, CDR1 MNHEY and CDR2 SMNVEV (reference sequence). V lost 4 bases, J lost 2 bases, and 6 bases stayed unmatched. The CDR3 is made up of 16 amino acids. CDR3 in amino acids: CASSSGLAGRPYEQYF. The CDR3 DNA sequence: TGTGCCAGCAGTTCCGGACTAGCGGGAAGACCCTACGAGCAGTACTTC.

The chain uses TRBV11-2 and TRBJ2-1; 9 bases agree with TRBD2. CDR3 length: 14 amino acids. The V segment lost 3 bases and the J segment 9 bases; nucleotides outside the gene matches: 6. Germline CDR1 and CDR2: SGHAT and FQNNGV. Here the CDR3 DNA reads TGTGCCAGCAGCTTCTCCGCGGGAGGGGGTGAGCAGTTCTTC. It yields the protein CASSFSAGGGEQFF. The complete variable domain, with remaining parts taken from reference TRBV11-2 and TRBJ2-1, reads EAGVAQSPRYKIIEKRQSVAFWCNPISGHATLYWYQQILGQGPKLLIQFQNNGVVDDSQLPKDRFSAERLKGVDSTLKIQPAKLEDSAVYLCASSFSAGGGEQFFGPGTRLTVL.

CDR3 amino acids: CASPRGALFDEQFF. The CDR3 DNA reads as TGTGCCAGCCCTAGGGGGGCGCTGTTTGATGAGCAGTTCTTC. V is TRBV9 and J is TRBJ2-1; D may match TRBD1 or TRBD2 (6 bases each). The CDR3 spans 14 residues. CDR1 is SGDLS, CDR2 YYNGEE, per germline. The V end lost 7 bases, the J end lost 8 bases, and 19 bases lay between the germline ends. The complete variable domain, with remaining parts taken from reference TRBV9 and TRBJ2-1, reads DSGVTQTPKHLITATGQRVTLRCSPRSGDLSVYWYQQSLDQGLQFLIQYYNGEERAKGNILERFSAQQFPDLHSELNLSSLELGDSALYFCASPRGALFDEQFFGPGTRLTVL.

The chain carries TRBV20-1 and TRBJ2-3; 11 bases align to TRBD2. CDR1 is DFQATT, CDR2 SNEGSKA, per germline (reference sequence). The CDR3 has 15 amino acids. Unmatched junction bases numbered 8, after V lost 3 bases and J lost 6 bases. The CDR3 DNA is TGCAGTGCTAGCGGCCTAGCGGGAGGTTGGGATACGCAGTATTTT. Its translation: CSASGLAGGWDTQYF.

The rearrangement joins TRBV18 to TRBJ2-7; no firm D call. The CDR3 covers 13 residues. V gave up 1 base and J gave up 6 bases, with 10 bases separating them. Germline V gene sequence: CDR1 KGHSH, CDR2 LQKENI. In DNA form, the CDR3 reads TGTGCCAGCTCACCACTGTCCCCCCGCGAGCAGTACTTC. It encodes CASSPLSPREQYF.

Ten or more counts support this clonotype. The J gene is TRBJ2-7, the V gene TRBV29-1, with TRBD2 as a possible D gene (5 bases). Trimming left V 4 bases short and J 1 base short, with 8 bases between. Germline V gene sequence: CDR1 SQVTM, CDR2 ANQGSEA. CDR3 length equals 12 residues. The CDR3 region is CSVGGPSYEQYF. The CDR3 coding sequence is TGCAGCGTTGGCGGGCCGTCCTACGAGCAGTACTTC.

The sample holds many counts of this clonotype. The chain couples TRBV29-1 to TRBJ2-1; D remains ambiguous. V lost 5 bases and J 6 bases, leaving 2 bases between the germline ends. The CDR3 runs 9 residues. CDR1 is SQVTM and CDR2 is ANQGSEA in the germline V gene. Written as DNA, the CDR3 is TGCAGCGTTAGCAATGAGCAGTTCTTC. It yields the protein CSVSNEQFF.